This TCR beta chain was recovered during a study of shared clonotypes between healthy human individuals. Points from the study as a whole: Estimated richness was generally greater in naive than memory subsets.

CD4+ cells underwent separation, giving CD45RA+ naive and CD45RA-negative memory subsets. Comment on this clone: The antigen remains undetermined.

The ends were cut back, 8 bases at V and 4 bases at J, with 14 bases in the middle. Per the germline V gene, CDR1 is SNHLY and CDR2 is FYNNEI. The CDR3 contains 13 residues. It was at deep level that the assay was run. Libraries were prepared by immunoSEQ multiplex PCR; TCRdb keeps only in-frame clonotypes and omits some of them. The sample lists over 850,000 clones; around 82% were seen once. The V gene is TRBV2, the J gene TRBJ1-1; no clear D. The specimen sequenced was memory CD4+ T cells from PBMCs. Sample subset: CD45RA-negative fraction. The sequence came from a man aged 18 to 35 in good health. Some clones in this sample may be carry-over from other donors' samples. CDR3 loop: CASHRTGSTEAFF. The CDR3, as DNA: TGTGCCAGCCACCGGACGGGGTCCACTGAAGCTTTCTTT.